This entry features one TCR beta chain sequence. The source of the sample is a study of blood T cell repertoires in COVID-19. This CDR3 contains 19 residues. CDR1 is SEHNR, CDR2 FQNEAQ, per germline (reference sequence). Losses at the gene ends were 4 bases for V and 0 bases for J; bases not matched to a gene: 12. This table comes from immunoSEQ multiplex PCR, and its TCRdb copy is limited to in-frame clones, with some not included. The sample holds roughly 300,000 clones, 80% to 90% seen once. This rearrangement joins TRBV7-9 to TRBJ2-2, with 9 bases aligning to TRBD1. Material for sequencing was PBMCs or T cells enriched from blood (not recorded which). The TCR was taken from a woman between 40 and 55 years old with acute COVID-19. The CDR3 coding sequence is TGTGCCAGCAGCTCCCTAAGGGGACAGGGTCTGTCGAACACCGGGGAGCTGTTTTTT. This encodes CASSSLRGQGLSNTGELFF.